This T cell receptor (beta chain) came from a study of blood T cell repertoires in COVID-19. The wider study: PBMCs, B-cell-depleted T cells, or T cells were the source of the cDNA or gDNA that made up the material.

Germline CDR1 reads MNHEY; CDR2 reads SVGAGI. The V end was cut by 6 bases, the J end by 3 bases, with 11 bases between. The CDR3 runs to 13 residues. Method: immunoSEQ multiplex PCR; TCRdb's copy keeps in-frame clones and lacks some. The sample shows some 71,000 clones, approximately 80% of them seen only once. Material for sequencing was peripheral blood. The chain joins TRBV6-5 to TRBJ1-1; the D is unclear. This sequence originates from a man aged 50 to 60 with COVID-19, enrolled during active disease. In DNA form, the CDR3 reads TGTGCCAGCAGCGTCCTGCGGGACACTGAAGCTTTCTTT. As protein: CASSVLRDTEAFF.